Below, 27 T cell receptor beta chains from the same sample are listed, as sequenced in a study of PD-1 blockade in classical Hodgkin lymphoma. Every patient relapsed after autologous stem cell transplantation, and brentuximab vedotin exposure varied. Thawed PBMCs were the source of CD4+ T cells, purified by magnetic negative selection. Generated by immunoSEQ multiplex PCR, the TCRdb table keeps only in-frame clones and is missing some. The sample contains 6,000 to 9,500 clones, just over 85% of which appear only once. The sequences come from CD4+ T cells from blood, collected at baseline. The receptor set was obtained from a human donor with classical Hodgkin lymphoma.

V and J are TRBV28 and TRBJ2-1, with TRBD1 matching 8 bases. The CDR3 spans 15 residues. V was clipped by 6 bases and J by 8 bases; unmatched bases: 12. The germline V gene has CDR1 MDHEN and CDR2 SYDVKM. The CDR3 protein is CASRSKGQGAHEQFF. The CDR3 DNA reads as TGTGCCAGCAGATCAAAGGGCCAGGGGGCTCATGAGCAGTTCTTC.

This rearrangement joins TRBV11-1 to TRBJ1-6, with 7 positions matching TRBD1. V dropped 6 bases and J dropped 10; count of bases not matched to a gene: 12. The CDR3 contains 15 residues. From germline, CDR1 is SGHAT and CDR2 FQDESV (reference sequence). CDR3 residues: CASRNDRVQGSPLHF. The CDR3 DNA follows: TGTGCCAGCAGAAACGACAGGGTTCAAGGCTCACCCCTCCACTTT.

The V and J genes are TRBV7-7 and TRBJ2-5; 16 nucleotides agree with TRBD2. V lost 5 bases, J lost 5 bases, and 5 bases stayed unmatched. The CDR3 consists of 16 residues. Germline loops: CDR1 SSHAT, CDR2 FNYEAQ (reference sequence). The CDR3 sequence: CASSPGTSGGAETQYF. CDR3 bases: TGTGCCAGCAGCCCGGGGACTAGCGGGGGGGCCGAGACCCAGTACTTC.

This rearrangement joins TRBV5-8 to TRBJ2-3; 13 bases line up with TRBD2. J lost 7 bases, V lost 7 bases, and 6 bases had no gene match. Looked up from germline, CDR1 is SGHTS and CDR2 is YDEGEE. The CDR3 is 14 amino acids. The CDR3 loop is CASRTSGGDYTQYF. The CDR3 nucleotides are TGTGCCAGCCGGACTAGCGGGGGAGATTATACGCAGTATTTT.

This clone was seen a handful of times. The CDR3 nucleotides are TGTGCCAGCAGCTCCCACCTTCTGGACAAGATCCTAGCCAAAAACATTCAGTACTTC. Translating gives CASSSHLLDKILAKNIQYF. This sequence joins TRBV12-1 and TRBJ2-4; TRBD1 is taken as the D call from the table, unchecked against the DNA. TRBV12-1 is termed a pseudogene. The CDR3 contains 19 residues.

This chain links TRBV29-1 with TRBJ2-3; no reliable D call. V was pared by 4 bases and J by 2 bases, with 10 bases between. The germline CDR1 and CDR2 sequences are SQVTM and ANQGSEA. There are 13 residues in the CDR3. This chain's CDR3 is CSVGRAPTDTQYF. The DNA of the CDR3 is TGCAGCGTTGGCCGGGCTCCCACAGATACGCAGTATTTT.

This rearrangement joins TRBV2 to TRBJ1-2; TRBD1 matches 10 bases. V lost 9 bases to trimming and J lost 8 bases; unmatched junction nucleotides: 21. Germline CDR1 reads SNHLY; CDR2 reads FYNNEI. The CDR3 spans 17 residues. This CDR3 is CAREMGTGVGFAQGYTF. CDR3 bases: TGTGCCAGAGAAATGGGGACAGGGGTCGGCTTTGCTCAGGGCTACACCTTC.

This chain's CDR3 is CSVQGNRAGNTIYF. As DNA, the CDR3 is TGCAGCGTCCAGGGGAATCGGGCCGGAAACACCATATATTTT. The genes are TRBV29-1 and TRBJ1-3, with D possibly being TRBD1 (6 bases). Germline V lookup: CDR1 SQVTM, CDR2 ANQGSEA. The CDR3 covers 14 residues. With 6 bases removed from V and 4 bases from J, the gap between germline ends came to 16 bases.

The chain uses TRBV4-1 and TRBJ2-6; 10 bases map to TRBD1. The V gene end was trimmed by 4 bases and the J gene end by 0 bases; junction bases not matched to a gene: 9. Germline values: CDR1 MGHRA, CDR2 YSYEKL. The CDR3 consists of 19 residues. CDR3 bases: TGCGCCAGCAGCCGGGCATGGGGACAGGGGACCTCTGGGGCCAACGTCCTGACTTTC. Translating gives CASSRAWGQGTSGANVLTF.

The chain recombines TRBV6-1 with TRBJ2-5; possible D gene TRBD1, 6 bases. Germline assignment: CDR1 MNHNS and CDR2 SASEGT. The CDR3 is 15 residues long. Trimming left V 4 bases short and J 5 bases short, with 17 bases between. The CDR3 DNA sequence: TGTGCCAGCAGTGTAACTAACAGGGATAGGGAGACCCAGTACTTC. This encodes CASSVTNRDRETQYF.

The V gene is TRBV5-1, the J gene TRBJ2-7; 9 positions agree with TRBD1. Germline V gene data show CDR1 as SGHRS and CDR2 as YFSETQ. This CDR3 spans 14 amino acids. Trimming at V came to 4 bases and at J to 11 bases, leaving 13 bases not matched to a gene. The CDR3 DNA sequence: TGCGCCAGCAGCCTTACAGGGGGCGTCTCCGGGGAGTACTTC. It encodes CASSLTGGVSGEYF.

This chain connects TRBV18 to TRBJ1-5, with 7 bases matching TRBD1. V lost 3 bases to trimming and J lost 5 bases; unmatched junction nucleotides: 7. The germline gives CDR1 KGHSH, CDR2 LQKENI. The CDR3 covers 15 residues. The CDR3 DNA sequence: TGTGCCAGCTCACCGGAGGGACAGCATTATCAGCCCCAGCATTTT. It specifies CASSPEGQHYQPQHF.

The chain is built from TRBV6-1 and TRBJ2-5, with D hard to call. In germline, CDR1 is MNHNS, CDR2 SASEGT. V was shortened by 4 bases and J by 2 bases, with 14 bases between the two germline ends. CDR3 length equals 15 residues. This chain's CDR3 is CASSALTPSQETQYF. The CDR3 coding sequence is TGTGCCAGCAGTGCACTGACCCCATCGCAAGAGACCCAGTACTTC.

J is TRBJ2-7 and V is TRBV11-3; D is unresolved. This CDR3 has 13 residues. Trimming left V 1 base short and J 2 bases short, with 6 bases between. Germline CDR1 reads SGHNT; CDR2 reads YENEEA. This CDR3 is CASSLAPTYEQYF. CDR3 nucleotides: TGTGCCAGCAGCTTAGCCCCGACCTACGAGCAGTACTTC.

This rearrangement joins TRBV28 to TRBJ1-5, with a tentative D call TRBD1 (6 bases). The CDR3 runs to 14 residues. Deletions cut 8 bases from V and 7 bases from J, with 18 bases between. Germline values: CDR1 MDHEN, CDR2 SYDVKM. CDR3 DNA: TGTGCCAGCCGGGGAGGGGGGGGAACGCAGCCCCAGCATTTT. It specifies CASRGGGGTQPQHF.

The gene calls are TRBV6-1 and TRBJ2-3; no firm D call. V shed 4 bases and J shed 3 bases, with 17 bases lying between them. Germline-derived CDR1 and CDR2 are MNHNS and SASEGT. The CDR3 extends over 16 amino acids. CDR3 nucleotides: TGTGCCAGCAGTGGGTTCTCCCTTAAAGGGACAGATACGCAGTATTTT. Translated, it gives CASSGFSLKGTDTQYF.

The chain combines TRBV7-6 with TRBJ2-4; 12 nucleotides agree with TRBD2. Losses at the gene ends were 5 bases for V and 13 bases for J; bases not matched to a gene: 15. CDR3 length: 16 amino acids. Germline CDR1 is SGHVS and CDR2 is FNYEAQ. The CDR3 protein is CASSANPPGLAGEQYF. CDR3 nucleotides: TGTGCCAGCAGCGCCAATCCTCCGGGACTAGCGGGCGAACAGTACTTC.

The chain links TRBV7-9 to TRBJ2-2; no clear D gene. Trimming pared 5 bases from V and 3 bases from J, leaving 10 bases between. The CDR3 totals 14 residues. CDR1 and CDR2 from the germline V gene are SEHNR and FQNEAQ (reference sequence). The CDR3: CASSPDGYTGELFF. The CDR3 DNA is TGTGCCAGCAGCCCCGACGGATACACCGGGGAGCTGTTTTTT.

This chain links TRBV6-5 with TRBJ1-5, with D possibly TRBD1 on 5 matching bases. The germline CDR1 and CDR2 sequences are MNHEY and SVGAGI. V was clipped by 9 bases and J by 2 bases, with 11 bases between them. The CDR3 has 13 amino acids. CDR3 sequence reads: CASSRQRNQPQHF. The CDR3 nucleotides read TGTGCCAGTTCCAGACAGCGCAATCAGCCCCAGCATTTT.

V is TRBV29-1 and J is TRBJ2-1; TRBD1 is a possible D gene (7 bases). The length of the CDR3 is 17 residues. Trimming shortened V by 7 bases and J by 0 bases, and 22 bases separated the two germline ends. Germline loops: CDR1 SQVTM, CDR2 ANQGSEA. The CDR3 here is CSAVLTGAGSSYNEQFF. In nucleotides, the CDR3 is TGCAGCGCCGTACTTACAGGGGCGGGGAGCTCCTACAATGAGCAGTTCTTC.

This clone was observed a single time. CDR3 in DNA: TGCGCCAGCAGCTTCAGCGGGGGGGCATTCAATGAGCAGTTCTTC. Its translation: CASSFSGGAFNEQFF. V usage is TRBV5-1 and J usage is TRBJ2-1, with 10 positions matching TRBD2. Germline CDR1 is SGHRS and CDR2 is YFSETQ. The length of the CDR3 is 15 residues. V shed 2 bases and J 6 bases; nucleotides not matched to a gene: 5.

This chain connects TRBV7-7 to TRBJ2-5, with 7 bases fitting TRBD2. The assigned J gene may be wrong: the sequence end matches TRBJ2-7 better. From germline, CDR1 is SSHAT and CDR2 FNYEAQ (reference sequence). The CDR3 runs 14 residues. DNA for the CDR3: TGTGCCAGCAGCTACCAGCGGGGTGATTACGAGCAGTACTTC. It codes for CASSYQRGDYEQYF.

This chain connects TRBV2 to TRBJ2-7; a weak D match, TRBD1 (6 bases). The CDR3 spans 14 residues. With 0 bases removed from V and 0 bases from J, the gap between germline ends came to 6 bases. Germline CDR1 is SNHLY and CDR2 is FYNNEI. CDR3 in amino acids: CASSEAQGSYEQYF. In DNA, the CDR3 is TGTGCCAGCAGTGAAGCACAGGGCTCCTACGAGCAGTACTTC.

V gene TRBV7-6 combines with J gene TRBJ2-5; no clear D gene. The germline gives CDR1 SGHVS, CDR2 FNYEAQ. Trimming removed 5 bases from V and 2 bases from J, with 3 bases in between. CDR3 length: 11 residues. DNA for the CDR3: TGTGCCAGCAGCCAACAAGAGACCCAGTACTTC. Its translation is CASSQQETQYF.

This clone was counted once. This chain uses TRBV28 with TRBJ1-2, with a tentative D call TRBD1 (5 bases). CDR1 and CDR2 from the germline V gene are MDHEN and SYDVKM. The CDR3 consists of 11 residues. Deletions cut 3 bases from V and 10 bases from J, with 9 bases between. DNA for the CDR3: TGTGCCAGCAGTTTCAAAGGGGCCTACACCTTC. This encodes CASSFKGAYTF.

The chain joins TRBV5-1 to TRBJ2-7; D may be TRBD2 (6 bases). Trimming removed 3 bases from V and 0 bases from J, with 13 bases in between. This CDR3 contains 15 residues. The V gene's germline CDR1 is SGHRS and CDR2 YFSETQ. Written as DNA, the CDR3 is TGCGCCAGCAGCTCGGGACTCCCGAACTCCTACGAGCAGTACTTC. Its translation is CASSSGLPNSYEQYF.

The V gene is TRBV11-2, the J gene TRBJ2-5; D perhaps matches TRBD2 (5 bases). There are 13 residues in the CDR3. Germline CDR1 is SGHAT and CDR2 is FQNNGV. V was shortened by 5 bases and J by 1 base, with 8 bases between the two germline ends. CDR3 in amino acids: CASSPGIQETQYF. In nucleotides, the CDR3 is TGTGCCAGCAGCCCCGGGATCCAAGAGACCCAGTACTTC.